Below are 10 T cell receptor beta chains sequenced from a single sample in a study of T cell responses to AZD1222 COVID-19 vaccine. TCRdb's table, derived via immunoSEQ multiplex PCR, lists solely in-frame clones and lacks some. The sample lists about 150,000 clones, roughly 90% seen once, with 5.4% in the top ten. This sample comprised peripheral blood, obtained 28 days after the second dose of the MenACWY control vaccine. The receptors were sampled from an adult who received the MenACWY meningococcal vaccine as a control.

The chain couples TRBV3-1 (or the pseudogene TRBV3-2) to TRBJ1-1, with D unresolved. Between the trimmed V and J ends, which lost 0 bases and 3 bases, there was a span of 17 bases. This CDR3 region has 17 residues. Looked up from germline, CDR1 is LGHDT and CDR2 is YNNKEL (reference sequence). CDR3 bases: TGTGCCAGCAGCCAAGATCCGTCAACTCCTCTAGACACTGAAGCTTTCTTT. Translation: CASSQDPSTPLDTEAFF.

The chain joins TRBV4-1 to TRBJ1-5; 11 bases line up with TRBD1. Germline V lookup: CDR1 MGHRA, CDR2 YSYEKL. The CDR3 runs to 19 residues. Unmatched junction bases numbered 11, after V lost 1 base and J lost 3 bases. CDR3 sequence (DNA): TGCGCCAGCAGCCAAGGTCGAGCACCGGGACAGGGGGACAATCAGCCCCAGCATTTT. Amino acid sequence: CASSQGRAPGQGDNQPQHF.

This clone has just a few counts. The rearrangement joins TRBV2 to TRBJ2-2, with D uncertain. Germline V gene data show CDR1 as SNHLY and CDR2 as FYNNEI. The V end was cut by 6 bases, the J end by 6 bases, with 11 bases between. CDR3 size: 13 residues. CDR3 bases: TGTGCCAGCAGGGGGTTCTTTGCCGGGGAGCTGTTTTTT. Translated, it gives CASRGFFAGELFF.

The chain combines TRBV25-1 with TRBJ1-5; possibly TRBD1 for D (5 bases). The V end lost 4 bases, the J end lost 1 base, and 11 bases lay between the germline ends. This CDR3 has 15 amino acids. Germline V gene sequence: CDR1 MGHDK, CDR2 SYGVNS. CDR3 in amino acids: CASSARRESNQPQHF. Here the CDR3 DNA reads TGTGCCAGCAGTGCCCGCAGGGAAAGCAATCAGCCCCAGCATTTT.

V gene TRBV4-3 combines with J gene TRBJ2-1, with a tentative D call TRBD2 (5 bases). V dropped 0 bases and J dropped 6 bases, with 9 bases sitting between them. The CDR3 has 14 amino acids. CDR1 and CDR2 from the germline V gene are LGHNA and YSLEER. This CDR3 reads CASSQELRANEQFF. The CDR3 nucleotides are TGCGCCAGCAGCCAAGAACTGAGGGCCAATGAGCAGTTCTTC.

The chain joins TRBV2 to TRBJ1-5; possibly TRBD1 for D (5 bases). The V and J ends lost 4 bases and 2 bases respectively, with 9 bases between them. Germline V gene lookup returns CDR1 SNHLY and CDR2 FYNNEI. The CDR3 length is 14 residues. The CDR3 region is CASSAGMRNQPQHF. The CDR3 nucleotides read TGTGCCAGCAGTGCAGGGATGCGCAATCAGCCCCAGCATTTT.

The J gene is TRBJ1-6, the V gene TRBV11-3; TRBD1 might be the D (5 bases). The CDR3 runs 15 residues. The germline V and J ends were trimmed by 3 bases and 4 bases, with 10 bases remaining between them. Per germline, CDR1 SGHNT and CDR2 YENEEA. The CDR3 sequence: CASSFGASYNSPLHF. CDR3 nucleotides: TGTGCCAGCAGCTTTGGGGCTTCATATAATTCACCCCTCCACTTT.

Turning to this clone: Other DNA sequences in the sample encode the same CDR3. This sequence joins TRBV20-1 and TRBJ1-1; D remains unclear. Germline lookup yields CDR1 DFQATT and CDR2 SNEGSKA (reference sequence). This CDR3 is built from 11 residues. V was cut by 2 bases and J by 0 bases, with 1 base left in between. The chain's CDR3 is CSARLNTEAFF. CDR3 sequence (DNA): TGCAGTGCTAGATTGAACACTGAAGCTTTCTTT.

The chain carries TRBV18 and TRBJ1-1, with D perhaps matching TRBD1 (6 bases). CDR1 and CDR2 (germline): KGHSH, LQKENI. With 3 bases removed from V and 2 bases from J, the gap between germline ends came to 19 bases. CDR3 length: 17 amino acids. The CDR3 reads CASSPVAVSGGNTEAFF. CDR3 DNA: TGTGCCAGCTCACCTGTCGCCGTATCGGGGGGCAACACTGAAGCTTTCTTT.

This clone was observed a single time. The chain uses TRBV7-9 and TRBJ2-4; 10 bases line up with TRBD2. V lost 4 bases and J lost 1; bases outside the gene matches: 7. Germline loops: CDR1 SEHNR, CDR2 FQNEAQ (reference sequence). CDR3 length: 17 residues. CDR3 amino acids: CASSSPGLARAKNIQYF. The CDR3 bases are TGTGCCAGCAGCTCGCCGGGACTAGCGCGGGCCAAAAACATTCAGTACTTC.